Presented here are 27 T cell receptor beta chains from one specimen sequenced in a study of shared clonotypes between healthy human individuals. This table comes from immunoSEQ multiplex PCR, and its TCRdb copy is limited to in-frame clones, with some not included. The sample holds around 610,000 clones; roughly 95% are singletons and the top ten take roughly 0.1%. The naive CD8 population came from CD45RO-negative cells selected for CCR7, without terminally differentiated effector memory CD45RA+ cells. Sequenced sample: naive CD8+ T cells sorted from blood. The receptors originated from a young woman in good health.

CDR3 sequence: CASSFPGTPNYGYTF. CDR3 bases: TGTGCCAGCAGTTTTCCGGGAACACCTAACTATGGCTACACCTTC. The chain recombines TRBV28 with TRBJ1-2; D unclear. This CDR3 contains 15 residues. Germline lookup yields CDR1 MDHEN and CDR2 SYDVKM. The V end lost 3 bases, the J end lost 0 bases, and 11 bases lay between the germline ends.

The chain links TRBV2 to TRBJ2-7; 7 positions agree with TRBD2. V lost 0 bases to trimming and J lost 2 bases; unmatched junction nucleotides: 13. CDR3 length equals 18 residues. CDR1 and CDR2 (germline): SNHLY, FYNNEI. The CDR3 region is CASSEATSSPGITYEQYF. CDR3 coding DNA: TGTGCCAGCAGTGAAGCGACTAGCTCGCCAGGGATTACCTACGAGCAGTACTTC.

Worth noting for this clone: Other DNA sequences from this sample encode an identical CDR3 as well. The chain joins TRBV5-6 to TRBJ2-1, with 7 bases matching TRBD2. V shed 5 bases, J shed 6 bases, and the junction held 5 bases outside the gene matches. This CDR3 is 13 amino acids long. CDR1 is SGHDT and CDR2 is YYEEEE in the germline V gene. The CDR3 region is CASSPTSANEQFF. In DNA form, the CDR3 reads TGTGCCAGCAGTCCTACTAGCGCCAATGAGCAGTTCTTC.

The chain carries TRBV15 and TRBJ2-1; D is undetermined. The V gene's germline CDR1 is LNHNV and CDR2 YYDKDF (reference sequence). The CDR3 loop spans 14 amino acids. The V and J ends lost 1 base and 8 bases respectively, with 12 bases between them. The CDR3 is CATSRVPQPHEQFF. The CDR3 DNA reads TGTGCCACCAGCAGAGTCCCGCAGCCCCATGAGCAGTTCTTC.

The J gene is TRBJ2-4, the V gene TRBV30, with no clear D. Trimming pared 4 bases from V and 9 bases from J, leaving 13 bases between. Per the germline V gene, CDR1 is GTSNPN and CDR2 is SVGIG (reference sequence). This CDR3 has 12 amino acids. CDR3 bases: TGTGCCTGGAATGCGGAAAGTGCCATTCAGTACTTC. This sequence encodes CAWNAESAIQYF.

The rearrangement links TRBV6-5 to TRBJ1-1; D is ambiguous. Germline CDR1 reads MNHEY; CDR2 reads SVGAGI. This CDR3 is 14 amino acids long. Deletions cut 4 bases from V and 7 bases from J, with 16 bases between. The CDR3 sequence is CASSLSVYVGEAFF. The CDR3 DNA reads TGTGCCAGCAGTTTGTCGGTTTATGTCGGTGAAGCTTTCTTT.

The table lists this clone with a few counts. The CDR3 spells CASRTPGGNQPQHF. CDR3 DNA sequence: TGTGCCAGCAGAACCCCAGGGGGCAATCAGCCCCAGCATTTT. The chain is built from TRBV28 and TRBJ1-5, with a possible D match to TRBD1 (6 bases). The CDR3 runs to 14 residues. V shed 6 bases and J shed 2 bases, with 11 bases lying between them. CDR1 is MDHEN and CDR2 is SYDVKM in the germline V gene.

This chain connects TRBV28 to TRBJ1-1, with D unclear. The CDR3 extends over 13 amino acids. Germline values: CDR1 MDHEN, CDR2 SYDVKM. The V gene lost 3 bases and the J gene lost 6 bases, with 11 bases spanning the gap. In DNA, the CDR3 is TGTGCCAGCAGTTTCGGGGAAGGCGCTGAAGCTTTCTTT. Protein sequence: CASSFGEGAEAFF.

The genes are TRBV4-2 and TRBJ2-3; possibly TRBD2 for D (6 bases). Germline lookup yields CDR1 LGHNA and CDR2 YNFKEQ. CDR3 size: 17 residues. The germline V and J ends were trimmed by 5 bases and 0 bases, with 18 bases remaining between them. The DNA of the CDR3 is TGTGCCAGCAGCTTGTGGGGTAGCGGAACTAGCACAGATACGCAGTATTTT. It is translated as CASSLWGSGTSTDTQYF.

The count of this clone is one. This sequence joins TRBV19 and TRBJ1-1; the D gene is possibly TRBD1 (5 bases). The CDR3 consists of 15 residues. V dropped 0 bases and J dropped 5 bases, with 13 bases sitting between them. Germline CDR1 and CDR2: LNHDA and SQIVND (reference sequence). CDR3 DNA: TGTGCCAGTAGTATAGAGCCAGGGTTTAAGACTGAAGCTTTCTTT. Translated, it gives CASSIEPGFKTEAFF.

The chain has TRBV28 and TRBJ2-7, with 12 bases matching TRBD2. CDR3 length: 17 amino acids. J gave up 0 bases and V 0 bases, and 3 bases lay outside the gene matches. CDR1 MDHEN and CDR2 SYDVKM come from the germline V gene. The CDR3 sequence: CASSLWLAGGPSYEQYF. The CDR3 bases are TGTGCCAGCAGTTTATGGCTAGCGGGAGGGCCCTCCTACGAGCAGTACTTC.

This chain uses TRBV21-1 with TRBJ2-1; the table's D gene call, TRBD2, was not cross checked with the DNA. TRBV21-1 is a pseudogene segment. CDR3 size: 17 residues. CDR3 bases: TGTGCCAGCAGCAAAGAGGGGCTAGCGGATTCCTACAATGAGCAGTTCTTC. Protein product: CASSKEGLADSYNEQFF.

The chain links TRBV2 to TRBJ2-1; D call uncertain. Germline CDR1 SNHLY, CDR2 FYNNEI. Trimming removed 7 bases at V and 4 bases at J, with 11 bases between. The CDR3 runs 13 residues. In DNA, the CDR3 is TGTGCCAGCAAAGAAGGCGGATACAATGAGCAGTTCTTC. This encodes CASKEGGYNEQFF.

V gene TRBV7-8 combines with J gene TRBJ1-1; no reliable D call. The CDR3 is 16 amino acids. The ends were cut back, 5 bases at V and 4 bases at J, with 20 bases in the middle. The V gene's germline CDR1 is SGHVS and CDR2 FQNEAQ. This chain's CDR3 is CASSPGFGFLGTEAFF. CDR3 bases: TGTGCCAGCAGCCCCGGGTTTGGTTTTTTGGGCACTGAAGCTTTCTTT.

The chain carries TRBV7-2 and TRBJ2-7; D is ambiguous. Germline V CDR1 and CDR2: SGHTA, FQGNSA. The CDR3 consists of 13 residues. V was pared by 3 bases and J by 4 bases, with 10 bases between. Written as DNA, the CDR3 is TGTGCCAGCAGCTTCGACTCTCGATACGAGCAGTACTTC. Encoded protein: CASSFDSRYEQYF. Combining the CDR3 with reference TRBV7-2 and TRBJ2-7 gives the whole variable domain GAGVSQSPSNKVTEKGKDVELRCDPISGHTALYWYRQSLGQGLEFLIYFQGNSAPDKSGLPSDRFSAERTGGSVSTLTIQRTQQEDSAVYLCASSFDSRYEQYFGPGTRLTVT.

Points on this clone: This CDR3 is also generated by other DNA sequences in the sample. The rearrangement links TRBV2 to TRBJ2-1; 9 bases agree with TRBD2. This CDR3 spans 15 amino acids. Germline loops: CDR1 SNHLY, CDR2 FYNNEI. V was pared by 1 base and J by 4 bases, with 2 bases of the junction left unmatched. In DNA form, the CDR3 reads TGTGCCAGCAGTGAAGGACTAGCGGTATACAATGAGCAGTTCTTC. This gives the protein CASSEGLAVYNEQFF.

The chain joins TRBV27 to TRBJ2-6; TRBD1 is a possible D gene (6 bases). Germline assignment: CDR1 MNHEY and CDR2 SMNVEV (reference sequence). The germline V and J ends were trimmed by 4 bases and 5 bases, with 15 bases remaining between them. CDR3 length: 16 residues. CDR3: CASSSRTAMRANVLTF. The CDR3 nucleotides read TGTGCCAGCAGTTCTCGGACAGCTATGAGGGCCAACGTCCTGACTTTC.

V gene TRBV28 combines with J gene TRBJ2-4; D uncertain. Looked up from germline, CDR1 is MDHEN and CDR2 is SYDVKM. Trimming removed 6 bases at V and 2 bases at J, with 8 bases between. This CDR3 is 13 amino acids long. The CDR3 spells CASSGPTKNIQYF. DNA for the CDR3: TGTGCCAGCAGCGGACCTACCAAAAACATTCAGTACTTC.

The chain couples TRBV13 to TRBJ2-2; D is undetermined. From germline, CDR1 is PRHDT and CDR2 FYEKMQ (reference sequence). V lost 6 bases and J lost 5, with 7 bases in between. The CDR3 is made up of 12 amino acids. The CDR3 spells CASRHTTGELFF. The CDR3 coding sequence is TGTGCCAGCAGGCATACAACCGGGGAGCTGTTTTTT.

This clone occurred a few times. The chain employs TRBV19 and TRBJ1-2; TRBD1 matches at 7 bases. The CDR3 is 14 amino acids. The V segment lost 5 bases and the J segment 4 bases; nucleotides outside the gene matches: 7. Germline CDR1 LNHDA, CDR2 SQIVND (reference sequence). CDR3 sequence reads: CASSAADRIYGYTF. The CDR3, as DNA: TGTGCCAGTAGTGCCGCGGACAGGATCTATGGCTACACCTTC.

This clone was seen just once. The chain carries TRBV5-6 and TRBJ2-1; D ambiguous. The CDR3 length is 15 residues. Trimming removed 1 base from V and 0 bases from J, with 8 bases in between. Germline CDR1 and CDR2: SGHDT and YYEEEE. The CDR3 here is CASSLLTVSYNEQFF. The CDR3 bases are TGTGCCAGCAGCTTGCTAACGGTCTCCTACAATGAGCAGTTCTTC.

The rearrangement links TRBV2 to TRBJ2-7, with 8 positions matching TRBD2. Per germline, CDR1 SNHLY and CDR2 FYNNEI. The CDR3 loop spans 15 amino acids. V lost 6 bases, J lost 6 bases, and 13 bases stayed unmatched. The CDR3 reads CASREGSEAGGEQYF. DNA of the CDR3: TGTGCCAGCAGGGAGGGGTCCGAGGCGGGAGGCGAGCAGTACTTC.

CDR3 coding DNA: TGTGCCAGCAGCTCCCAAAGGAGCACTGAAGCTTTCTTT. It encodes CASSSQRSTEAFF. The J gene is TRBJ1-1, the V gene TRBV5-5; no firm D call. Trimming took 3 bases from V and 4 from J, leaving 10 bases between them. Germline CDR1 SGHKS, CDR2 YYEKEE (reference sequence). The CDR3 runs to 13 residues.

This clone was recorded once. This chain uses TRBV9 with TRBJ1-4; D may be TRBD1 (6 bases). The CDR3 is 16 amino acids. V was trimmed by 0 bases and J by 0 bases, leaving 9 bases between them. Germline V gives CDR1 SGDLS, CDR2 YYNGEE. The CDR3 protein is CASSVGQDTTNEKLFF. CDR3 bases: TGTGCCAGCAGCGTAGGACAGGACACAACTAATGAAAAACTGTTTTTT.

The rearrangement joins TRBV29-1 to TRBJ1-2; D not certain. Trimming cost V 3 bases and J 3 bases, with 8 bases left between them. The germline V gene has CDR1 SQVTM and CDR2 ANQGSEA. The CDR3 totals 12 residues. CDR3 nucleotide sequence: TGCAGCGTTGAGCACAGTGACTATGGCTACACCTTC. Amino acids: CSVEHSDYGYTF.

J is TRBJ1-1 and V is TRBV28; D is ambiguous. The V and J ends lost 1 base and 1 base respectively, with 10 bases between them. The CDR3 runs to 15 residues. Germline lookup yields CDR1 MDHEN and CDR2 SYDVKM. CDR3 protein: CASSLFPEANTEAFF. The CDR3 DNA reads TGTGCCAGCAGTTTATTCCCGGAGGCGAACACTGAAGCTTTCTTT. Complete variable domain (other parts from reference TRBV28 and TRBJ1-1): DVKVTQSSRYLVKRTGEKVFLECVQDMDHENMFWYRQDPGLGLRLIYFSYDVKMKEKGDIPEGYSVSREKKERFSLILESASTNQTSMYLCASSLFPEANTEAFFGQGTRLTVV.

This chain joins TRBV25-1 and TRBJ2-6; the D gene is possibly TRBD1 (5 bases). The V end was cut by 0 bases, the J end by 2 bases, with 8 bases between. The germline CDR1 and CDR2 sequences are MGHDK and SYGVNS. This CDR3 is 16 amino acids long. This CDR3 is CASSEYIGAGANVLTF. The CDR3 bases are TGTGCCAGCAGTGAATATATAGGGGCTGGGGCCAACGTCCTGACTTTC. Full variable domain (outside the CDR3, taken from reference TRBV25-1 and TRBJ2-6): EADIYQTPRYLVIGTGKKITLECSQTMGHDKMYWYQQDPGMELHLIHYSYGVNSTEKGDLSSESTVSRIRTEHFPLTLESARPSHTSQYLCASSEYIGAGANVLTFGAGSRLTVL.